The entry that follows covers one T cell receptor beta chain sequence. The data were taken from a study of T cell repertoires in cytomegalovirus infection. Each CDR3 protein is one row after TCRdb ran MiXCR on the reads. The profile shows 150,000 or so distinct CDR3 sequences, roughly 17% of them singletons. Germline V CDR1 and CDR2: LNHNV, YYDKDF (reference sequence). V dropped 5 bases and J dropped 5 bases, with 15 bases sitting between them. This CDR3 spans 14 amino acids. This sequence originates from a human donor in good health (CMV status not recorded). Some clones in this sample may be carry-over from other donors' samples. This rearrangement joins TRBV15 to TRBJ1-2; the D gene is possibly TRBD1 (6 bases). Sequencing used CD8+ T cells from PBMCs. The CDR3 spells CATSPGRGNYGYTF. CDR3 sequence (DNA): TGTGCCACCAGCCCTGGCAGGGGCAATTATGGCTACACCTTC. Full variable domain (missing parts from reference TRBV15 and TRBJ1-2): DAMVIQNPRYQVTQFGKPVTLSCSQTLNHNVMYWYQQKSSQAPKLLFHYYDKDFNNEADTPDNFQSRRPNTSFCFLDIRSPGLGDTAMYLCATSPGRGNYGYTFGSGTRLTVV.